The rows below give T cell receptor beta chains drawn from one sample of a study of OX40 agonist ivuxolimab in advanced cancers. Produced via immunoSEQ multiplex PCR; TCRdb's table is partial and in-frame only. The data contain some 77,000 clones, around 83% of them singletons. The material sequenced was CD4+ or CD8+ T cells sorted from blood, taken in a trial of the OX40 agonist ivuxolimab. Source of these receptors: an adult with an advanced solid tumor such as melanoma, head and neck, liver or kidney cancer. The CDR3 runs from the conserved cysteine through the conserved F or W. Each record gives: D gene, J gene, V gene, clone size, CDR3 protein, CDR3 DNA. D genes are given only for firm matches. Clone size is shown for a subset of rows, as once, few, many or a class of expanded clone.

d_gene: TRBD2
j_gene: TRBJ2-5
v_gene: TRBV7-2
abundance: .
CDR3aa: CASSEGLAGGLTQYF
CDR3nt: TGTGCCAGCAGTGAGGGACTAGCGGGGGGGTTGACCCAGTACTTC

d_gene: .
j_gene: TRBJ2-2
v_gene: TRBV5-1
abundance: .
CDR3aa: CASSSGDPGVTGELFF
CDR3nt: TGCGCCAGCAGCTCTGGGGACCCGGGGGTCACCGGGGAGCTGTTTTTT

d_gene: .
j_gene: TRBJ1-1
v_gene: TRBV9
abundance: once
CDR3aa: CASSVYDSPMNTEAFF
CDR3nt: TGTGCCAGCAGCGTATATGATTCTCCCATGAACACTGAAGCTTTCTTT

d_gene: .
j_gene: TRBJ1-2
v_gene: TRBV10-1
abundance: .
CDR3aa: CASSDEGYGYTF
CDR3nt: TGCGCCAGCAGTGATGAAGGGTATGGCTACACCTTC

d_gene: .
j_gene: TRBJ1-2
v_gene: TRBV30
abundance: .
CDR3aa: CAWTGAGGGYGYTF
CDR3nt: TGTGCCTGGACCGGGGCAGGTGGGGGCTATGGCTACACCTTC

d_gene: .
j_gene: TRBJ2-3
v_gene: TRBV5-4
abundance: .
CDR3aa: CASSLAPSVNTQYF
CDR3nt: TGTGCCAGCAGCTTGGCTCCTTCTGTGAATACGCAGTATTTT

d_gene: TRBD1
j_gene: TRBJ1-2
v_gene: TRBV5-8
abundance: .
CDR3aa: CASSLPTGGLGYTF
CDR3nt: TGTGCCAGCAGCTTGCCGACAGGGGGCCTTGGCTACACCTTC

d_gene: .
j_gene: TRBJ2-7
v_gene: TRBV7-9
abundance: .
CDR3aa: CASSPKVGVSYEQYF
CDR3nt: TGTGCCAGCAGCCCCAAGGTCGGAGTCTCCTACGAGCAGTACTTC

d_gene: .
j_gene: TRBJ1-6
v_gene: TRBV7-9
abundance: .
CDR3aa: CASSFGGDNSPLHF
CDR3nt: TGTGCCAGCAGCTTCGGGGGAGATAATTCACCCCTCCACTTT

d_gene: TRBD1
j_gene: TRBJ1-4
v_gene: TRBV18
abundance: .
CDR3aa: CASSPPGQGGEKLFF
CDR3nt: TGTGCCAGCTCACCACCGGGACAGGGAGGTGAAAAACTGTTTTTT

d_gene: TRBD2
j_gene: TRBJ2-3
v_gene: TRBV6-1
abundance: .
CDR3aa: CSLAGEGSTDTQYF
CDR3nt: TGTTCACTAGCGGGGGAGGGAAGCACAGATACGCAGTATTTT

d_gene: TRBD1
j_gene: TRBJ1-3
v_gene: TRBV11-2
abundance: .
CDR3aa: CASSLDLQGAYGNTIYF
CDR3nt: TGTGCCAGCAGCTTAGATCTACAGGGGGCTTACGGAAACACCATATATTTT

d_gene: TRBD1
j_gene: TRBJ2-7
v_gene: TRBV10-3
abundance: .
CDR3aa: CAIRGTGGDYEQYF
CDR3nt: TGTGCCATCAGAGGGACAGGGGGCGACTACGAGCAGTACTTC

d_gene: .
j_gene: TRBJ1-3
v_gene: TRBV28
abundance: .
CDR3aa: CASSSLPRVSGNTIYF
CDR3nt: TGTGCCAGCAGTTCCCTTCCCAGGGTCTCCGGAAACACCATATATTTT

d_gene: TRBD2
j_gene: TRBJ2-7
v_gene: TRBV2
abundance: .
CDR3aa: CASNIRLAGVHEQYF
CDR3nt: TGTGCCAGCAACATCAGACTAGCGGGAGTGCACGAGCAGTACTTC

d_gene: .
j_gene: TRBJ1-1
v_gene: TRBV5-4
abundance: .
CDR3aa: CASSPSGTNTEAFF
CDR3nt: TGTGCCAGCAGCCCCTCCGGGACCAACACTGAAGCTTTCTTT

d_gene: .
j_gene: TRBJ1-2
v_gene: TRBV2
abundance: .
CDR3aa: CASTGNNYGYTF
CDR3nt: TGTGCCAGCACCGGAAATAACTATGGCTACACCTTC

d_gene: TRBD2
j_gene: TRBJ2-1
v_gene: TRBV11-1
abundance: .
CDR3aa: CASSFRLAGAGEQFF
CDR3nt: TGTGCCAGCAGCTTTCGACTAGCGGGAGCTGGTGAGCAGTTCTTC

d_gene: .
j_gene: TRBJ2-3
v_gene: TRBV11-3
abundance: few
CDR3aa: CASSSGADTQYF
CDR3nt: TGTGCCAGCAGCTCAGGCGCAGATACGCAGTATTTT

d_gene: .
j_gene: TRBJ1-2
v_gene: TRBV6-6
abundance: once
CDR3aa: CASSTTGTVPYGYTF
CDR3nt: TGTGCCAGCAGTACCACCGGGACGGTGCCCTATGGCTACACCTTC

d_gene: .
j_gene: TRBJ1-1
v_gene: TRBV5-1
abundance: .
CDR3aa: CASSLGRRVFF
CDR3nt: TGCGCCAGCAGCTTGGGGAGACGGGTTTTCTTT

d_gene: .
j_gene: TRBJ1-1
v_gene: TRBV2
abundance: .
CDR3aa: CASSMDRNTEAFF
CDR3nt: TGTGCCAGCAGTATGGACAGAAACACTGAAGCTTTCTTT

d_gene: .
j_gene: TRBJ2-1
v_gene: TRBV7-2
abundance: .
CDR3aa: CASSVSRGTYNEQFF
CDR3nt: TGTGCCAGCAGCGTATCTAGAGGCACCTACAATGAGCAGTTCTTC

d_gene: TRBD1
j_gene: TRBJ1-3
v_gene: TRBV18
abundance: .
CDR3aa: CASSSTGGVGGNTIYF
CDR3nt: TGTGCCAGCTCATCGACAGGGGGTGTTGGTGGAAACACCATATATTTT

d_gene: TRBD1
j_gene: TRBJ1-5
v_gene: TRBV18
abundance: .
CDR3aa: CASSEGAGSNQPQHF
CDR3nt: TGTGCCAGCTCTGAGGGGGCCGGGAGCAATCAGCCCCAGCATTTT

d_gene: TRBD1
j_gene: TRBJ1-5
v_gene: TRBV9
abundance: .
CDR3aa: CASSEQGAYQPQHF
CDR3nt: TGTGCCAGCAGCGAACAGGGGGCGTATCAGCCCCAGCATTTT

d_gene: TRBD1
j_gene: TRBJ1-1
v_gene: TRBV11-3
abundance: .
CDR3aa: CASSLGQGEVNTEAFF
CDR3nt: TGTGCCAGCAGCTTAGGACAGGGGGAGGTAAACACTGAAGCTTTCTTT

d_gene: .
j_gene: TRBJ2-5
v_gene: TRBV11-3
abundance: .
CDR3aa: CASSHQETQYF
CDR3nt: TGTGCCAGCAGCCACCAAGAGACCCAGTACTTC

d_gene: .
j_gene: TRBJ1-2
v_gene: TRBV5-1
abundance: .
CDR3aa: CASSLGGAQNYGYTF
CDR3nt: TGCGCCAGCAGCTTGGGGGGGGCGCAAAACTATGGCTACACCTTC

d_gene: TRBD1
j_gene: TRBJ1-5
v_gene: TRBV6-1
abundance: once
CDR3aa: CASSEGRGLNQPQHF
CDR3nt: TGTGCCAGCAGTGAAGGCAGGGGGCTAAATCAGCCCCAGCATTTT

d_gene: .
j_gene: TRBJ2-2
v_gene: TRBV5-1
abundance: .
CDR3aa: CASSSSGREYTGELFF
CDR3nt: TGCGCCAGCAGCTCGTCGGGCAGGGAATACACCGGGGAGCTGTTTTTT

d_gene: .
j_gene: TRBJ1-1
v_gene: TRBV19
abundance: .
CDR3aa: CASSIDPRVGEAFF
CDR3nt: TGTGCCAGTAGTATAGATCCGAGGGTCGGTGAAGCTTTCTTT

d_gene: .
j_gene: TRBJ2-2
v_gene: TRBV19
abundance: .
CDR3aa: CASSIEGRTGELFF
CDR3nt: TGTGCCAGTAGTATAGAGGGCCGAACCGGGGAGCTGTTTTTT

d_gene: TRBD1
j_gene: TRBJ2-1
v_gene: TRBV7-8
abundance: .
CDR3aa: CASSLGDRGRRGNEQFF
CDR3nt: TGTGCCAGCAGCTTAGGGGACAGGGGGCGGCGGGGAAATGAGCAGTTCTTC

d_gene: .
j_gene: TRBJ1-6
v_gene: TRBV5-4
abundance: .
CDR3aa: CASKGRGVQGESPLHF
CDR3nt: TGTGCCAGCAAGGGTCGGGGGGTTCAGGGAGAGTCACCCCTCCACTTT

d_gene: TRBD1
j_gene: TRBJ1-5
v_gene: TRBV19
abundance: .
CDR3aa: CASSYATGGYQPQHF
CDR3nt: TGTGCCAGTAGTTACGCGACAGGGGGCTATCAGCCCCAGCATTTT

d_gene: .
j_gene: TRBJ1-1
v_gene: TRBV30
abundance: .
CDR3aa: CAWGGSGAFF
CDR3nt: TGTGCCTGGGGGGGAAGCGGGGCTTTCTTT

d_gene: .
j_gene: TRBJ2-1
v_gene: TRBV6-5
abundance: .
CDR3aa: CASSYSVGRYNEQFF
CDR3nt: TGTGCCAGCAGTTACTCGGTAGGCCGATACAATGAGCAGTTCTTC

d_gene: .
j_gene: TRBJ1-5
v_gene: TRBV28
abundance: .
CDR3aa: CASSVLRVQTNQPQHF
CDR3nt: TGTGCCAGCAGTGTCCTTCGAGTACAAACCAATCAGCCCCAGCATTTT

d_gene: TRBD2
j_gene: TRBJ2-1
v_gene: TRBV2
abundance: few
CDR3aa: CASTRRGLAGGGSYNEQFF
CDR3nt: TGTGCCAGCACCCGAAGGGGACTAGCGGGGGGTGGCTCCTACAATGAGCAGTTCTTC

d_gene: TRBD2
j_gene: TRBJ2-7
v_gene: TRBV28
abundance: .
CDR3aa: CASSFSSGWTVYEQYF
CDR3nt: TGTGCCAGCAGTTTCTCTAGCGGCTGGACGGTCTACGAGCAGTACTTC

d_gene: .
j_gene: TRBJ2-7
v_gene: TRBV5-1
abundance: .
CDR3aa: CASSLDGQPYEQYF
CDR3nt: TGCGCCAGCAGCCTGGATGGACAGCCCTACGAGCAGTACTTC

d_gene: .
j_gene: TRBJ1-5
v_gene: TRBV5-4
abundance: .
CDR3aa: CASSWGAQVPQPQHF
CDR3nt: TGTGCCAGCAGCTGGGGGGCACAGGTCCCTCAGCCCCAGCATTTT

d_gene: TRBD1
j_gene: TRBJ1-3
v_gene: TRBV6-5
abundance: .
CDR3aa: CASTQGARGNTIYF
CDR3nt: TGTGCCAGCACTCAGGGGGCAAGAGGAAACACCATATATTTT

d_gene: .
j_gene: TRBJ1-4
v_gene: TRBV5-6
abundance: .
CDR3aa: CASSYDNRDNEKLFF
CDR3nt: TGTGCCAGCAGCTATGACAACCGGGATAATGAAAAACTGTTTTTT

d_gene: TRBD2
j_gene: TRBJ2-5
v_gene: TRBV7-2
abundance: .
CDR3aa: CASSLHRLAGQETQYF
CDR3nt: TGTGCCAGCAGCCTCCACCGACTAGCGGGCCAAGAGACCCAGTACTTC

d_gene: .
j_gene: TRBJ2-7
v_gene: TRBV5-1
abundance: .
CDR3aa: CASSLDPGAGEQYF
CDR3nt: TGCGCCAGCAGCTTGGACCCGGGGGCGGGAGAGCAGTACTTC

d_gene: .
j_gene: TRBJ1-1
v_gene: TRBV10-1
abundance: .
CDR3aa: CASSGPDTEAFF
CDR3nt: TGCGCCAGCTCGGGGCCGGACACTGAAGCTTTCTTT

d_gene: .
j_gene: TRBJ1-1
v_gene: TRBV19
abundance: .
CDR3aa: CASTLGGPNTEAFF
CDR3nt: TGTGCCAGTACCCTAGGCGGGCCTAACACTGAAGCTTTCTTT

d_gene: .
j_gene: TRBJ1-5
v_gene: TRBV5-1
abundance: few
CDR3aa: CASSTLGGDGQPQHF
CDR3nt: TGCGCCAGCAGCACCCTCGGGGGGGACGGGCAGCCCCAGCATTTT

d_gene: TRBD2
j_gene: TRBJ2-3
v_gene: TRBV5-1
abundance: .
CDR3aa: CASSPGLAIPDTQYF
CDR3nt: TGCGCCAGCAGCCCGGGACTAGCTATCCCAGATACGCAGTATTTT

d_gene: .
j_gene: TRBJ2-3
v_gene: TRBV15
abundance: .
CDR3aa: CATSRDPPPSTDTQYF
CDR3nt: TGTGCCACCAGCAGAGATCCTCCGCCTAGCACAGATACGCAGTATTTT

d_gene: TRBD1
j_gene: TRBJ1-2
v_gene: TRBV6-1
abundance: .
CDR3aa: CASSASGTGGLGYTF
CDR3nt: TGTGCCAGCAGTGCCTCCGGGACAGGGGGCCTTGGCTACACCTTC

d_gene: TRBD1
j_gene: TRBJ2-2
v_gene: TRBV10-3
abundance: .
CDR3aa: CACRDRADTGELFF
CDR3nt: TGTGCCTGTCGGGACAGGGCCGACACCGGGGAGCTGTTTTTT

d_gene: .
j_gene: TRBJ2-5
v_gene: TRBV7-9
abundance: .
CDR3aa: CASSLPPRPNVDF
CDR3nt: TGTGCCAGCAGCCTTCCCCCGAGGCCCAACGTCGACTTC